Below are 25 T cell receptor beta chains sequenced from a single sample in a study of blood T cell repertoires in COVID-19. Libraries were prepared by immunoSEQ multiplex PCR; TCRdb keeps only in-frame clonotypes and omits some of them. The sample holds fewer than 120,000 clones, around 90% seen once. Sequencing was performed on peripheral blood. These receptors were obtained from a human donor in a cohort sampled during active COVID-19.

This rearrangement joins TRBV28 to TRBJ1-4, with a weak D call TRBD1 (5 bases). Germline CDR1 MDHEN, CDR2 SYDVKM. This CDR3 is 18 amino acids long. V lost 5 bases, J lost 0 bases, and 19 bases lay in between. CDR3 region: CASSLPDILGATNEKLFF. The CDR3, as DNA: TGTGCCAGCAGTCTTCCGGACATCCTGGGTGCAACTAATGAAAAACTGTTTTTT.

DNA for the CDR3: TGCGCCAGCAGCTTGGCCCCGGTAGATACGCAGTATTTT. Residues: CASSLAPVDTQYF. V and J are TRBV5-1 and TRBJ2-3; D is ambiguous. The V gene lost 0 bases and the J gene lost 5 bases, with 7 bases spanning the gap. The CDR3 spans 13 residues. Germline CDR1 is SGHRS and CDR2 is YFSETQ.

The genes are TRBV6-5 and TRBJ2-3; D remains unclear. Germline-derived CDR1 and CDR2 are MNHEY and SVGAGI. Trimming stripped 0 bases from V and 4 bases from J, with 5 bases between. The CDR3 extends over 13 amino acids. Here the CDR3 DNA reads TGTGCCAGCAGTTACTCCCCCGCAGATACGCAGTATTTT. Its protein product is CASSYSPADTQYF.

V usage is TRBV4-3 and J usage is TRBJ2-7; tentatively, D is TRBD2 (6 bases). This CDR3 has 15 amino acids. Germline V CDR1 and CDR2: LGHNA, YSLEER. Trimming took 1 base from V and 3 from J, leaving 13 bases between them. The CDR3 DNA is TGCGCCAGCAGCCAAGGCGCGGGAAAGGTCTACGAGCAGTACTTC. Protein: CASSQGAGKVYEQYF.

The chain combines TRBV30 with TRBJ2-7; possibly TRBD2 for D (5 bases). Trimming pared 3 bases from V and 0 bases from J, leaving 12 bases between. Germline values: CDR1 GTSNPN, CDR2 SVGIG (reference sequence). The length of the CDR3 is 14 residues. CDR3 DNA sequence: TGTGCCTGGAGAATCGGGATTCACTCCTACGAGCAGTACTTC. Protein sequence: CAWRIGIHSYEQYF.

The gene calls are TRBV6-5 and TRBJ1-5, with D uncertain. Per the germline V gene, CDR1 is MNHEY and CDR2 is SVGAGI. Trimming left V 0 bases short and J 7 bases short, with 10 bases between. The CDR3 extends over 14 amino acids. The CDR3 is CASSYSTVFQPQHF. The DNA of the CDR3 is TGTGCCAGCAGTTACTCAACGGTTTTCCAGCCCCAGCATTTT.

The V and J genes are TRBV9 and TRBJ1-1; 9 bases map to TRBD1. Germline assignment: CDR1 SGDLS and CDR2 YYNGEE. V lost 3 bases, J lost 2 bases, and 5 bases stayed unmatched. The CDR3 sequence is 15 residues long. The CDR3 DNA sequence: TGTGCCAGCAGCGGTAGGGGACAGGGAAACACTGAAGCTTTCTTT. Translated: CASSGRGQGNTEAFF.

The chain links TRBV4-1 to TRBJ1-5; D gene ambiguous. Germline CDR1 reads MGHRA; CDR2 reads YSYEKL. Trimming shortened V by 0 bases and J by 9 bases, and 12 bases separated the two germline ends. The CDR3 is 14 amino acids. The CDR3 loop is CASSQEVNLGPQHF. The CDR3 DNA is TGCGCCAGCAGCCAAGAGGTCAATCTCGGGCCCCAGCATTTT.

The gene calls are TRBV4-2 and TRBJ1-1, with D uncertain. V lost 2 bases, J lost 0 bases, and 10 bases lay in between. From germline, CDR1 is LGHNA and CDR2 YNFKEQ. The CDR3 is made up of 15 amino acids. This CDR3 reads CASSQSVEMNTEAFF. The CDR3, as DNA: TGTGCCAGCAGCCAATCTGTAGAGATGAACACTGAAGCTTTCTTT.

This chain connects TRBV20-1 to TRBJ2-5; D gene unclear. V lost 6 bases, J lost 2 bases, and 7 bases lay in between. The V gene's germline CDR1 is DFQATT and CDR2 SNEGSKA (reference sequence). This CDR3 region has 11 residues. CDR3 sequence (DNA): TGCAGTGCCAGTGCACAAGAGACCCAGTACTTC. This translates into CSASAQETQYF.

The rearrangement links TRBV29-1 to TRBJ1-3; no definite D call. Trimming took 2 bases from V and 0 from J, leaving 5 bases between them. Germline CDR1 is SQVTM and CDR2 is ANQGSEA. The CDR3 is made up of 13 amino acids. CDR3 loop: CSVEQNSGNTIYF. The DNA of the CDR3 is TGCAGCGTTGAACAAAACTCTGGAAACACCATATATTTT.

The chain has TRBV19 and TRBJ2-1; 9 bases fit TRBD2. The CDR3 runs 17 residues. The trim removed 4 bases at V and 6 bases at J, leaving 13 bases unmatched. Per the germline V gene, CDR1 is LNHDA and CDR2 is SQIVND (reference sequence). DNA for the CDR3: TGTGCCAGTAGTAAGGAGCGAGCGGGAGGACTAGGCAATGAGCAGTTCTTC. Protein product: CASSKERAGGLGNEQFF.

The V gene is TRBV2, the J gene TRBJ1-5; 8 nucleotides line up with TRBD1. The germline CDR1 and CDR2 sequences are SNHLY and FYNNEI. The CDR3 contains 15 residues. V was pared by 4 bases and J by 7 bases, with 9 bases of the junction left unmatched. CDR3 in amino acids: CASSAQGALGQPQHF. The CDR3 coding sequence is TGTGCCAGCAGTGCCCAGGGGGCGTTGGGGCAGCCCCAGCATTTT.

In this sample, this clone turned up many times. The chain carries TRBV7-9 and TRBJ2-7, with D perhaps TRBD1 (5 bases). The CDR3 length is 14 residues. Looked up from germline, CDR1 is SEHNR and CDR2 is FQNEAQ (reference sequence). Between the trimmed V and J ends, which lost 5 bases and 2 bases, there was a span of 13 bases. The CDR3 DNA sequence: TGTGCCAGCAGCCTTGAACAGGCGGCCTACGAGCAGTACTTC. It yields the protein CASSLEQAAYEQYF.

V gene TRBV27 combines with J gene TRBJ2-5; 13 positions agree with TRBD2. CDR3 size: 16 residues. V lost 8 bases, J lost 4 bases, and 10 bases stayed unmatched. Germline V gene lookup returns CDR1 MNHEY and CDR2 SMNVEV (reference sequence). CDR3 loop: CASQISGTSGTETQYF. DNA of the CDR3: TGTGCCAGCCAGATCAGCGGGACTAGCGGGACAGAGACCCAGTACTTC.

The chain joins TRBV5-1 to TRBJ1-1, with a tentative D call TRBD1 (5 bases). V shed 2 bases and J shed 4 bases, with 12 bases lying between them. Germline CDR1 is SGHRS and CDR2 is YFSETQ. The CDR3 consists of 14 residues. CDR3 sequence (DNA): TGCGCCAGCAGCTTTTATGGGGCGGCCACTGAAGCTTTCTTT. Translated, it gives CASSFYGAATEAFF.

The genes are TRBV19 and TRBJ2-2; 8 bases agree with TRBD2. There are 15 residues in the CDR3. Germline V CDR1 and CDR2: LNHDA, SQIVND (reference sequence). V lost 7 bases, J lost 11 bases, and 15 bases stayed unmatched. The CDR3 here is CASMPPGRGATELFF. DNA for the CDR3: TGTGCCAGTATGCCCCCGGGGCGGGGGGCGACCGAGCTGTTTTTT.

The chain employs TRBV5-1 and TRBJ2-1; possibly TRBD1 for D (6 bases). From germline, CDR1 is SGHRS and CDR2 YFSETQ. The CDR3 runs to 14 residues. Between the trimmed V and J ends, which lost 3 bases and 4 bases, there was a span of 11 bases. CDR3 nucleotides: TGCGCCAGCAGCTCGGACAGAAATTACAATGAGCAGTTCTTC. This gives the protein CASSSDRNYNEQFF.

The chain carries TRBV5-1 and TRBJ1-3; no clear D. Trimming removed 6 bases from V and 4 bases from J, with 20 bases in between. Germline CDR1 and CDR2: SGHRS and YFSETQ. There are 16 residues in the CDR3. Here the CDR3 reads CASTLGSLNAGNTIYF. CDR3 nucleotides: TGCGCCAGCACTCTTGGGAGCTTAAACGCAGGAAACACCATATATTTT.

The V gene is TRBV18, the J gene TRBJ1-1; TRBD1 matches 7 bases. The germline V gene has CDR1 KGHSH and CDR2 LQKENI. The CDR3 extends over 17 amino acids. After removal of 3 bases from V and 0 bases from J, the junction contained 10 bases not matched to a gene. CDR3 coding DNA: TGTGCCAGCTCACCCCCGACAGGGCATACTTTGAACACTGAAGCTTTCTTT. Protein sequence: CASSPPTGHTLNTEAFF.

The J gene is TRBJ2-5, the V gene TRBV15; 8 positions agree with TRBD1. The CDR3 has 13 residues. From germline, CDR1 is LNHNV and CDR2 YYDKDF (reference sequence). V dropped 8 bases and J dropped 4; count of bases not matched to a gene: 6. The chain's CDR3 is CATRLGQVETQYF. As DNA, the CDR3 is TGTGCCACCCGCCTGGGACAGGTAGAGACCCAGTACTTC. Based on the CDR3 plus reference TRBV15 and TRBJ2-5, the full variable domain is DAMVIQNPRYQVTQFGKPVTLSCSQTLNHNVMYWYQQKSSQAPKLLFHYYDKDFNNEADTPDNFQSRRPNTSFCFLDIRSPGLGDTAMYLCATRLGQVETQYFGPGTRLLVL.

The V call is TRBV6-2 or TRBV6-3, the J call TRBJ1-2; 7 bases are shared with TRBD1. V shed 4 bases and J 1 base; nucleotides not matched to a gene: 0. Germline V gene lookup returns CDR1 MNHEY and CDR2 SVGEGT. The CDR3 is 13 amino acids. The CDR3 sequence is CASSWDSNYGYTF. CDR3 sequence (DNA): TGTGCCAGCAGTTGGGACAGTAACTATGGCTACACCTTC.

V and J are TRBV9 and TRBJ1-4; TRBD1 aligns across 10 bases. Germline values: CDR1 SGDLS, CDR2 YYNGEE. The J segment lost 5 bases and the V segment lost 3 bases, leaving 4 bases of the junction unmatched. This CDR3 region has 15 residues. The CDR3 here is CASSAGQGPNEKLFF. The DNA of the CDR3 is TGTGCCAGCAGCGCGGGACAGGGGCCGAATGAAAAACTGTTTTTT.

This chain links TRBV2 with TRBJ2-5; possibly TRBD2 for D (5 bases). The CDR3 runs 15 residues. V was pared by 6 bases and J by 4 bases, with 18 bases between. The germline V gene has CDR1 SNHLY and CDR2 FYNNEI. This chain's CDR3 is CASRETGNPRETQYF. The CDR3 nucleotides are TGTGCCAGCAGGGAGACGGGAAACCCAAGAGAGACCCAGTACTTC.

This sequence joins TRBV18 and TRBJ2-2; D is unclear. CDR3 length equals 15 residues. Germline V gene lookup returns CDR1 KGHSH and CDR2 LQKENI. Trimming removed 4 bases at V and 6 bases at J, with 15 bases between. CDR3: CASSHSYVFSGELFF. The CDR3 nucleotides read TGTGCCAGCTCACACTCTTACGTTTTTTCCGGGGAGCTGTTTTTT. The full variable domain, completed using reference TRBV18 and TRBJ2-2, is NAGVMQNPRHLVRRRGQEARLRCSPMKGHSHVYWYRQLPEEGLKFMVYLQKENIIDESGMPKERFSAEFPKEGPSILRIQQVVRGDSAAYFCASSHSYVFSGELFFGEGSRLTVL.